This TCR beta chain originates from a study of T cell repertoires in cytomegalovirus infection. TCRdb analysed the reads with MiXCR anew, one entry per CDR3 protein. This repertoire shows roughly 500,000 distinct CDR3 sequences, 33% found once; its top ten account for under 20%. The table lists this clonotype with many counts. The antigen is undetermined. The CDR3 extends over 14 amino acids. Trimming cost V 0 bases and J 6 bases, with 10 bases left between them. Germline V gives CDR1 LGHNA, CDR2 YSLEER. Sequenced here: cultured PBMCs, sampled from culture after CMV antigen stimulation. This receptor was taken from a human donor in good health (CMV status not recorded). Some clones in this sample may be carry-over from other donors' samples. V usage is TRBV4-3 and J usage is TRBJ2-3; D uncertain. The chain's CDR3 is CASSQDPLDDTQYF. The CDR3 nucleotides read TGCGCCAGCAGCCAAGATCCTCTAGACGATACGCAGTATTTT.